The rows below give T cell receptor beta chains drawn from one sample of a study of blood T cell repertoires in COVID-19. Assay: immunoSEQ multiplex PCR; the TCRdb copy retains only in-frame clones and omits some. Of around 400,000 clones in the sample, about 90% were seen once. Material: peripheral blood. The receptors derive from a woman aged 55-70 years with COVID-19, enrolled during active disease. CDR3s include the opening cysteine and the closing phenylalanine or tryptophan. A D gene is named only where the DNA matches it firmly. A row's size may be missing; if present it is once, few, many or a size class.

v_call	cdr3_length	j_call	d_call	clone_size	cdr3_aa	cdr3_nt
TRBV10-1	19	TRBJ1-5	TRBD1	few	CASSLLPWRGRLNNQPQHF	TGCGCCAGCAGCCTCTTACCCTGGAGGGGGCGCTTGAACAATCAGCCCCAGCATTTT
TRBV5-8	13	TRBJ1-2	NA	NA	CASSKDIYYGYTF	TGTGCCAGCAGTAAAGACATCTACTATGGCTACACCTTC
TRBV7-6	16	TRBJ2-5	TRBD2	NA	CASSLYSGGRQETQYF	TGTGCCAGCAGCTTATACAGCGGGGGCCGACAGGAGACCCAGTACTTC
TRBV29-1	15	TRBJ1-3	NA	once	CSVAIRGSPGNTIYF	TGCAGCGTCGCAATCAGGGGCAGCCCTGGAAACACCATATATTTT
TRBV6-1	15	TRBJ1-3	TRBD1	NA	CASSDAGQGANTIYF	TGTGCCAGCAGTGACGCTGGACAGGGGGCCAACACCATATATTTT
TRBV7-9	14	TRBJ1-2	NA	NA	CASFAEDRTYGYTF	TGTGCCAGCTTCGCAGAGGACAGAACCTATGGCTACACCTTC
TRBV7-9	15	TRBJ2-5	TRBD1	once	CASSVGTGFQETQYF	TGTGCCAGCAGCGTCGGGACAGGGTTCCAAGAGACCCAGTACTTC
TRBV4-2	13	TRBJ2-5	NA	NA	CASSQLAQETQYF	TGTGCCAGCAGCCAACTAGCCCAAGAGACCCAGTACTTC
TRBV6-5	13	TRBJ2-3	NA	NA	CASRPRVGDTQYF	TGTGCCAGCAGACCCAGGGTTGGAGATACGCAGTATTTT
TRBV5-1	14	TRBJ1-2	NA	few	CASSLQPGNYGYTF	TGCGCCAGCAGCTTGCAGCCAGGCAACTATGGCTACACCTTC
TRBV6-5	14	TRBJ2-3	TRBD2	once	CATKSGGAGDTQYF	TGTGCCACCAAGTCGGGGGGGGCCGGGGATACGCAGTATTTT
TRBV9	13	TRBJ2-1	NA	NA	CASNAGLYNEQFF	TGTGCCAGCAACGCGGGACTCTACAATGAGCAGTTCTTC
TRBV5-1	15	TRBJ1-1	NA	NA	CASSSNQGMNTEAFF	TGCGCCAGCAGCTCGAACCAGGGCATGAACACTGAAGCTTTCTTT
TRBV19	17	TRBJ1-1	TRBD1	NA	CASSPGTGFPLNTEAFF	TGTGCCAGTAGTCCCGGGACAGGGTTCCCGTTGAACACTGAAGCTTTCTTT
TRBV4-1	17	TRBJ2-3	NA	NA	CASSQDGAGDITDTQYF	TGCGCCAGCAGCCAAGATGGGGCCGGGGACATCACAGATACGCAGTATTTT
TRBV5-1	14	TRBJ1-2	NA	NA	CASSLFFPGDGYTF	TGCGCCAGCAGCTTATTCTTCCCAGGGGATGGCTACACCTTC
TRBV7-3	15	TRBJ2-2	TRBD1	NA	CASSSHRGGTGELFF	TGTGCCAGCAGCTCACACAGGGGTGGCACCGGGGAGCTGTTTTTT
TRBV5-4	14	TRBJ2-3	NA	once	CASSFDSGRGTQYF	TGTGCCAGCAGCTTTGACTCAGGCCGGGGTACGCAGTATTTT
TRBV7-2	14	TRBJ2-3	NA	NA	CASSSQGSTDTQYF	TGTGCCAGCAGCTCACAGGGTTCCACAGATACGCAGTATTTT
TRBV5-1	13	TRBJ2-7	NA	NA	CASSFGQSYEQYF	TGCGCCAGCAGCTTCGGACAGTCCTACGAGCAGTACTTC
TRBV7-2	16	TRBJ1-1	TRBD1	few	CASSAGTGTMNTEAFF	TGTGCCAGCAGCGCCGGGACAGGGACTATGAACACTGAAGCTTTCTTT
TRBV6-5	14	TRBJ1-2	NA	NA	CASSSGGGAGGYTF	TGTGCCAGCAGCTCCGGTGGGGGGGCTGGAGGCTACACCTTC
TRBV9	15	TRBJ1-2	NA	NA	CASSVGFRGAYGYTF	TGTGCCAGCAGCGTAGGTTTCCGGGGGGCCTATGGCTACACCTTC
TRBV9	17	TRBJ2-3	TRBD2	NA	CASSVAASGGLTDTQYF	TGTGCCAGCAGCGTAGCGGCTAGCGGGGGCCTCACAGATACGCAGTATTTT
TRBV9	16	TRBJ2-1	TRBD2	once	CATTLGRTSGGNEQFF	TGTGCCACCACTCTTGGGAGGACTAGCGGGGGTAATGAGCAGTTCTTC
TRBV2	14	TRBJ1-5	NA	NA	CASSPTGHRQPQHF	TGTGCCAGCAGTCCCACGGGACATCGCCAGCCCCAGCATTTT
TRBV29-1	12	TRBJ2-1	TRBD1	few	CSVLTGLDEQFF	TGCAGCGTCTTGACAGGGCTCGATGAGCAGTTCTTC
TRBV11-3	15	TRBJ2-3	NA	NA	CASSLDSRGSDTQYF	TGTGCCAGCAGCTTAGACAGTCGAGGGTCAGATACGCAGTATTTT